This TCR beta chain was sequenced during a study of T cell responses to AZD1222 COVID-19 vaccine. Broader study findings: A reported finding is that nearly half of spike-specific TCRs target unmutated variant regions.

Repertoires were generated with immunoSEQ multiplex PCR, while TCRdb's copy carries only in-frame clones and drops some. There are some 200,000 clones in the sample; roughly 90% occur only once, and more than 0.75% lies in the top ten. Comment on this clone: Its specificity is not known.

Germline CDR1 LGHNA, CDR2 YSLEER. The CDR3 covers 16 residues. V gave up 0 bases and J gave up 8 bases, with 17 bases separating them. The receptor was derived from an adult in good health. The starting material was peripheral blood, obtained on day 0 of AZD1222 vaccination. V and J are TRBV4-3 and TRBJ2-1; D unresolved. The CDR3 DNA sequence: TGCGCCAGCAGCCAAGACCTAGGAGACCCCGGGCATGAGCAGTTCTTC. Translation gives CASSQDLGDPGHEQFF.